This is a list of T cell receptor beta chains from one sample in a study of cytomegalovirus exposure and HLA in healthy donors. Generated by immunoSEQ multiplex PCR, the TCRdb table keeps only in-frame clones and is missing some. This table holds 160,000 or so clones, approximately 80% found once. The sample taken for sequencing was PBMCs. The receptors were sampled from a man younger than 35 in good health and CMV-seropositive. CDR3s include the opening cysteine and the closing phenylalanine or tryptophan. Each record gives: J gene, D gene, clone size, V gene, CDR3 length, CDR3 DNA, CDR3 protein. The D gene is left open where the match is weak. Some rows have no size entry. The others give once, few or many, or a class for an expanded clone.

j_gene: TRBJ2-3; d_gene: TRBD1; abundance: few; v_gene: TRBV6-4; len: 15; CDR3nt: TGTGCCAGCAAACCGACAGGGGGCTACGCAGATACGCAGTATTTT; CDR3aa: CASKPTGGYADTQYF
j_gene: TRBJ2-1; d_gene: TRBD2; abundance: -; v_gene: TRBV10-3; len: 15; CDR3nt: TGTGCCATCAGTTTAGCGGGGGAGGAATACAATGAGCAGTTCTTC; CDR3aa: CAISLAGEEYNEQFF
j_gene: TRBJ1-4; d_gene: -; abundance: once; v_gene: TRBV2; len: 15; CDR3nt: TGTGCCAGCAGTGAAAACGGGTGGCCCCTGGAAAAACTGTTTTTT; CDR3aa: CASSENGWPLEKLFF
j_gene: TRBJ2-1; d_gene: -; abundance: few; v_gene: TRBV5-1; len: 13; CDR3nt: TGCGCCAGCAGCTTGGACAACTACAATGAGCAGTTCTTC; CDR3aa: CASSLDNYNEQFF
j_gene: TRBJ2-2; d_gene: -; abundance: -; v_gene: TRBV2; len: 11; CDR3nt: TGTGCAGGGGGGGTAACCGGGGAGCTGTTTTTT; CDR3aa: CAGGVTGELFF
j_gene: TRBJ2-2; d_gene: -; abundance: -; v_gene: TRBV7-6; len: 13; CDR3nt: TGTGCCAGCAGCTCCAGGGGAGCCGGGGAGCTGTTTTTT; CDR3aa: CASSSRGAGELFF
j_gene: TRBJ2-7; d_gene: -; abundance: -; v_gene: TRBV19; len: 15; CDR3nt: TGTGCCAGTTCCACCGGGACACTTAAGTCGGGGGAGCAGTACTTC; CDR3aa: CASSTGTLKSGEQYF
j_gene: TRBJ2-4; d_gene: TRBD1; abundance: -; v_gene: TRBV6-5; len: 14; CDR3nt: TGTGCCAGCAGTTACAACGACAGGGCGAACATTCAGTACTTC; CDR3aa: CASSYNDRANIQYF
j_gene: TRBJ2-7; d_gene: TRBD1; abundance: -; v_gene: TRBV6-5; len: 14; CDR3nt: TGTGCCAGCAGTTTGCAACAGGGGAGAGGCGAGCAGTACTTC; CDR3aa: CASSLQQGRGEQYF
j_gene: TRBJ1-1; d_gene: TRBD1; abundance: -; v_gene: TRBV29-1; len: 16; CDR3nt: TGCAGCGTTGACTCCCAAGGGGGCTTCATGAACACTGAAGCTTTCTTT; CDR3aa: CSVDSQGGFMNTEAFF
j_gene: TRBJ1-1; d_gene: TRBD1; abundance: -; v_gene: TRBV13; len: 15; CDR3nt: TGTGCCAGCAGCTTAAGAGGGACAGGGCGAACTGAAGCTTTCTTT; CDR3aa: CASSLRGTGRTEAFF
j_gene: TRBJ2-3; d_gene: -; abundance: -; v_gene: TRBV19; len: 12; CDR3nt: TGTGCCAGTGCACAGCACACAGATACGCAGTATTTT; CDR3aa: CASAQHTDTQYF
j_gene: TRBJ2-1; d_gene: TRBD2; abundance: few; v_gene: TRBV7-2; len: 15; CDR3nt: TGTGCCAGCAGCCTAGAAGCGGGGGGGCCGCGAGAGCAGTTCTTC; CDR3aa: CASSLEAGGPREQFF
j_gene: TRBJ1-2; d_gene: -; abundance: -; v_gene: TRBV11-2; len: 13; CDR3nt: TGTGCCAGCAGCCTCAACAAGAACTATGGCTACACCTTC; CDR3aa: CASSLNKNYGYTF
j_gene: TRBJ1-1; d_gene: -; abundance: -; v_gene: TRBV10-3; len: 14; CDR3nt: TGTGCCATCAGTGAGGCGGGTCGTAACACTGAAGCTTTCTTT; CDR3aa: CAISEAGRNTEAFF
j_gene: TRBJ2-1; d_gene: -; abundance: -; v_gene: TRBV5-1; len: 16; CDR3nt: TGCGCCAGCAGCTTGCGTCTAAGTGACTCCTACAATGAGCAGTTCTTC; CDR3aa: CASSLRLSDSYNEQFF
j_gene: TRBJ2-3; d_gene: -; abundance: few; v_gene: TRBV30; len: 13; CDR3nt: TGTGCCTGGAGTGTCGGACACGCCGATACGCAGTATTTT; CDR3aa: CAWSVGHADTQYF
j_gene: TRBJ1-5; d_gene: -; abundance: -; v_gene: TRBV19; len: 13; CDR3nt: TGTGCCAGTAGCCTGCGGGGTCAACAGCCCCAGCATTTT; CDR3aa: CASSLRGQQPQHF
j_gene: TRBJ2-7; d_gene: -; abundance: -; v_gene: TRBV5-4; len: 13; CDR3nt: TGTGCCAGCAGCTTCGGCGGCGCCTACGAGCAGTACTTC; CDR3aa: CASSFGGAYEQYF
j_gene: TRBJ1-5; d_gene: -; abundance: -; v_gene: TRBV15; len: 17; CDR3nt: TGTGCCACCAGCAGAGATCACGAGGTTATGGCCAATCAGCCCCAGCATTTT; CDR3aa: CATSRDHEVMANQPQHF
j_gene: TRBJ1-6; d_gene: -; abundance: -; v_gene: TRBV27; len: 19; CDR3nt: TGTGCCAGCAGTTTAAGGTTCAGGACAGAAAGCTCCTATAATTCACCCCTCCACTTT; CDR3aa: CASSLRFRTESSYNSPLHF
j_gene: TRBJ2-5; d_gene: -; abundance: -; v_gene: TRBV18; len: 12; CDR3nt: TGTGCCAGCTCATCCGACCAAGAGACCCAGTACTTC; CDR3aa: CASSSDQETQYF